The following is a T cell receptor (beta chain) sequence with its context. The sample is drawn from a study of patients and donors after allogeneic stem cell transplantation. With 0 bases removed from V and 4 bases from J, the gap between germline ends came to 18 bases. The CDR3 loop spans 17 amino acids. From germline, CDR1 is LGHNA and CDR2 YNFKEQ. Each CDR3 protein gets one entry after TCRdb re-called the RT-PCR reads with MiXCR. The data contain around 150,000 distinct CDR3 sequences, about 40% of them singletons. Sequencing was done on a sample of blood, either unsorted or a sorted T cell fraction (not recorded which). This chain connects TRBV4-2 to TRBJ1-1; a weak D match, TRBD1 (5 bases). This receptor was taken from a human donor who was either an allogeneic HSCT recipient or a stem cell or donor lymphocyte infusion donor (not recorded which). It is not recorded whose cells these are; they may come from a transplant donor. CDR3 in DNA: TGTGCCAGCAGCCAAGATGGACATCTCAAAGGCGGCACTGAAGCTTTCTTT. Translated: CASSQDGHLKGGTEAFF.